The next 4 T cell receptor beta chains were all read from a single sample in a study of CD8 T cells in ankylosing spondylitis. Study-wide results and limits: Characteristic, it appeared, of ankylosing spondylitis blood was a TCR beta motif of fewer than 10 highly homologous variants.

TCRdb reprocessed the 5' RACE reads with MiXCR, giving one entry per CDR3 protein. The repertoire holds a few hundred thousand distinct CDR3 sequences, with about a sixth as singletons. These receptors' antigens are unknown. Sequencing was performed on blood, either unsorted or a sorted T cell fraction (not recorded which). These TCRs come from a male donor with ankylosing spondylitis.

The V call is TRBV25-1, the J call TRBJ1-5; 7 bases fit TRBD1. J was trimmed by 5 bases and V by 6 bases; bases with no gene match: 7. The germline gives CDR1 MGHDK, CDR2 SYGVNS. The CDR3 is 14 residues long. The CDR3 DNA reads TGTGCCAGCAGCCGAACAGGGGCTCATCAGCCCCAGCATTTT. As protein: CASSRTGAHQPQHF. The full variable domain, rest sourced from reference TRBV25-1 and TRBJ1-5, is EADIYQTPRYLVIGTGKKITLECSQTMGHDKMYWYQQDPGMELHLIHYSYGVNSTEKGDLSSESTVSRIRTEHFPLTLESARPSHTSQYLCASSRTGAHQPQHFGDGTRLSIL.

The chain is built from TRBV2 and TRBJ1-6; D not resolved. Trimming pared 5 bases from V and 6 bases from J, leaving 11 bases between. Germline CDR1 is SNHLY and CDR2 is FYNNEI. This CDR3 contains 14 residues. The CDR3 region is CASSNTLANSPLHF. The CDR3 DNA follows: TGTGCCAGCAGTAATACACTTGCTAATTCACCCCTCCACTTT.

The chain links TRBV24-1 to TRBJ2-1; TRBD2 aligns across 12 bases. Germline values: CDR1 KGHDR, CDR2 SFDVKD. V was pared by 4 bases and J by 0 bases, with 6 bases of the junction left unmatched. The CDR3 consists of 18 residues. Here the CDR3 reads CATSDGTSGSLSYNEQFF. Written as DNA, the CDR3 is TGTGCCACCAGTGACGGGACTAGCGGGTCCCTCTCCTACAATGAGCAGTTCTTC.

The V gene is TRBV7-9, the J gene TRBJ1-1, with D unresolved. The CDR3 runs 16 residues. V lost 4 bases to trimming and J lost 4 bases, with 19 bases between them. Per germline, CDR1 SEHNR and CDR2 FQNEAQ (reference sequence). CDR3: CASSSSTQREGTEAFF. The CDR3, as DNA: TGTGCCAGCAGCTCCTCTACCCAAAGGGAGGGCACTGAAGCTTTCTTT.